The clone carrying this T cell receptor (beta chain) has a handful of counts. Its target is unknown. Germline assignment: CDR1 MDHEN and CDR2 SYDVKM. This CDR3 comprises 11 residues. The data stem from a study of beta chain features in type 1 diabetes. The wider study: Age, gender and cell yields were alike across patients and healthy donors. Study findings and constraints: More deletions and fewer insertions at VDJ junctions were seen in type 1 diabetes patients. A possible short-template PCR bias applies equally to patients and controls. Naive, central memory and Treg TCRB repertoires appeared more alike in patients than in healthy donors.

Expressed TCRB transcripts were sequenced because the isolated RNA had all been reverse transcribed beforehand. TCRdb's table, derived via immunoSEQ multiplex PCR, lists solely in-frame clones and lacks some. The sample includes 900,000 or so clones, 15% to 20% seen only once; the top ten take about 0.025%. Specimen: naive CD4+ T cells from blood. This TCR derives from a woman aged 18-30 years in good health. The chain combines TRBV28 with TRBJ1-1; 7 nucleotides line up with TRBD1. CDR3 protein: CAAQGWAEAFF. The CDR3 DNA reads TGTGCAGCACAGGGGTGGGCTGAAGCTTTCTTT.